This T cell receptor beta chain was recorded in a study of early stage breast cancer tumors. Sequenced by immunoSEQ multiplex PCR; TCRdb stores in-frame clones only, minus some. The data show tens of thousands of clones, less than 85% seen once. Study observations and caveats: Commonly generated sequences made up most enriched TCRB sequences shared between patients. Blood repertoires resembled normal breast more than tumor. Compared with adjacent normal breast tissue, tumors showed approximately 2.5-fold greater T cell density and higher clonality.

Points on this clone: Its antigen is unknown.

The CDR3 totals 14 residues. Germline lookup yields CDR1 SEHNR and CDR2 FQNEAQ (reference sequence). V shed 2 bases and J 7 bases; nucleotides not matched to a gene: 5. The sample was blood. The J gene is TRBJ2-7, the V gene TRBV7-9; 10 nucleotides match TRBD1. The receptor was derived from a person aged 55-75 years with breast cancer. The CDR3 DNA is TGTGCCAGCAGCTTAAGCGGGACAGGGGTTGAGCAGTACTTC. Translated, it gives CASSLSGTGVEQYF.